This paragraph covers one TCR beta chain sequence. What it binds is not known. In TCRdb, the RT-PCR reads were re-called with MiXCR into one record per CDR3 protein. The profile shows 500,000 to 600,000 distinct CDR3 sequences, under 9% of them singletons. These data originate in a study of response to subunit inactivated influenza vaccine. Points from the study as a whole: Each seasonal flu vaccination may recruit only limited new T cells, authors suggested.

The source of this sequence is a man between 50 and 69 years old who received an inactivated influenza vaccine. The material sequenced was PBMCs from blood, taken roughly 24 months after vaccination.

The CDR3 loop is CSAREVTGNTEAFF. DNA for the CDR3: TGCAGTGCTAGAGAAGTGACAGGGAACACTGAAGCTTTCTTT. The chain recombines TRBV20-1 with TRBJ1-1; a possible D gene is TRBD1 (6 bases). Per the germline V gene, CDR1 is DFQATT and CDR2 is SNEGSKA (reference sequence). Trimming cost V 0 bases and J 1 base, with 9 bases left between them. This CDR3 comprises 14 residues.